The clone carrying this TCR beta chain was found a few times. The antigen remains unidentified. This record belongs to a study of T cell repertoires in cytomegalovirus infection. For the study at large: Based on public TCR beta signatures, there were indications of CMV infection and of a matching HLA type.

TCRdb passed the reads through MiXCR, listing each CDR3 protein once. Of about 130,000 distinct CDR3 sequences listed, over 25% are singletons. J gave up 6 bases and V 5 bases, and 7 bases lay outside the gene matches. This CDR3 is built from 14 residues. Germline CDR1 SGHVS, CDR2 FNYEAQ. The TCR was taken from a human donor in good health (CMV status not recorded). Some clones in this sample may be carry-over from other donors' samples. This chain uses TRBV7-6 with TRBJ2-7; TRBD2 matches 10 bases. The specimen was CD8+ T cells from cultured PBMCs, collected from culture after CMV antigen stimulation. This chain's CDR3 is CASSGRAGGLEQYF. Here the CDR3 DNA reads TGTGCCAGCAGCGGACGAGCGGGGGGGCTCGAGCAGTACTTC.